The 2 T cell receptor beta chains given below trace back to one sample, sequenced in a study of cytomegalovirus exposure and HLA in healthy donors. 13 Jbeta primers and 60 Vbeta primers were used for the PCR. Profiling relied on immunoSEQ multiplex PCR, and the TCRdb table lists in-frame clones only, not all of them. The sample comprises about 160,000 clones, more than 75% of which are singletons, and around a tenth rests with the top ten. What was sequenced was PBMCs. Receptors originate from a man between 18 and 35 years old in good health and CMV-seropositive.

The chain links TRBV6-1 to TRBJ2-7; no reliable D call. The CDR3 totals 15 residues. Trimming removed 2 bases at V and 0 bases at J, with 11 bases between. Germline V gene lookup returns CDR1 MNHNS and CDR2 SASEGT. CDR3 region: CASSEMAESSYEQYF. The CDR3 bases are TGTGCCAGCAGTGAAATGGCGGAAAGCTCCTACGAGCAGTACTTC.

The rearrangement joins TRBV30 to TRBJ1-2; the match to TRBD1 covers 11 bases. Trimming cost V 3 bases and J 8 bases; bases outside gene matches: 8. The CDR3 sequence is 14 residues long. Germline V gene lookup returns CDR1 GTSNPN and CDR2 SVGIG (reference sequence). DNA for the CDR3: TGTGCCTGGAGCGGAGGACAGGGGGCGCGAGGCTACACCTTC. This translates into CAWSGGQGARGYTF. Full variable domain (missing parts from reference TRBV30 and TRBJ1-2): SQTIHQWPATLVQPVGSPLSLECTVEGTSNPNLYWYRQAAGRGLQLLFYSVGIGQISSEVPQNLSASRPQDRQFILSSKKLLLSDSGFYLCAWSGGQGARGYTFGSGTRLTVV.